This TCR beta chain was captured by sequencing in a study of regulatory T cells in long-lasting Graves disease (dated by TCRdb to about 2021). Study-level background: In the newly diagnosed Graves' disease group, patients had been taking antithyroid drugs for less than 3 months. Patients with persistent Graves' disease were compared with patients with newly diagnosed Graves' disease using TCR sequencing and RNA sequencing of peripheral blood. The study was registered as a clinical trial and conducted in China. TCR sequencing covered roughly 13 persistent and approximately 20 newly diagnosed Graves' disease patients, 33 samples in total.

The time point label for this specimen denotes: newly diagnosed GD, antithyroid drugs for less than 3 months. For both TCR sequencing and RNA sequencing, RNA was extracted from PBMCs using TRIzol. The diagnosis of Graves' disease followed American Thyroid Association guidelines. Patients for the study were recruited at an endocrinology department in Xi'an, China. From each patient, approximately 10 milliliters of peripheral blood was collected into an EDTA anticoagulant tube. Ficoll Paque Plus density gradient separation was used to isolate PBMCs, and no additional T cell sorting was done. An Agilent 2100 Bioanalyzer and agarose gel were used to check RNA quality, and a NanoDrop 2000 was used to measure RNA concentration. The investigation overall reported the following: A larger number of public clonotypes was shared among persistent patients (more than 2,500) than among newly diagnosed patients (approximately 1,000). The authors noted that the small sample size was a limitation that may lower accuracy. TRBV28, TRBJ1-2 and TRBJ2-5 were preferentially used in persistent disease, while TRBV20-1 and TRBJ2-1 were favored in newly diagnosed disease. Persistent Graves' disease patients showed lower TCR Shannon entropy and fewer highly expanded clones than newly diagnosed patients, suggesting clonal expansion. Only the TCR beta chain was sequenced and analyzed. The study examined only peripheral blood because the primary lesion, thyroid tissue, could not be accessed.

The library was built by means of multiplex PCR. Sequencing was carried out with an Illumina HiSeq 4000. TCR beta libraries were built with iRepertoire HTBI primers and Arm-PCR amplification of CDR3 regions. Before sequencing, the PCR products went through gel purification. From the authors' description of their analysis: Gene usage analysis of CDR3 amino acid clonotypes relied on the roughly 60 TRBV and fewer than 15 TRBJ segments identified across samples. COPE and FqMerger were used to merge filtered high-quality paired reads into contigs. BLAST was used to align contigs to the IMGT TRBV, TRBD and TRBJ reference genes, and CDR3 was defined following IMGT. Highly expanded clones were defined as clonotypes with a frequency above 0.1%. Shannon entropy was used to measure repertoire diversity, and the Gini coefficient was used to measure V-J evenness. A clonotype was considered public if more than one individual shared it. Using fastp at Q25 and MiXCR, TCRdb reprocessed the public reads and kept productive beta chains. Rows are unified per CDR3 protein, each entry keeping the most common DNA and genes. These V and J calls rely on TCRdb rather than the paper's analysis. Counted in this sample were some 400,000 distinct CDR3 sequences; about 16% of them appeared once. The ten largest clones capture over 15% of the sample.

The V end loses 5 bases and the J end loses 0 bases, and a stretch of 7 bases separates them. CDR1 and CDR2, looked up from the germline V gene, are MNHNS and SASEGT. Its CDR3 holds 13 amino acids, cysteine through phenylalanine. Only CDR3 DNA is held: 39 bases, read in frame from base 1. This clonotype was counted ten times or more. Its antigen specificity is not known. Base qualities are not recorded, but no much larger clone differs from it by a single base. A further study also used this sample, focusing on T cells in Graves' hyperthyroidism and ophthalmopathy. Taken from the second paper: Stable Graves' hyperthyroidism was defined as no progression to ophthalmopathy during 18 months of follow-up. Hyperthyroidism patients were newly diagnosed, had a disease duration of under 2 months, and were aged 18 to 65 years. Any patient with an uncontrolled infection, another autoimmune disease, pregnancy or lactation was excluded. Diagnoses were established on the basis of clinical symptoms, serum thyroxine and TRAb, thyroid ultrasound, and orbital computed tomography. For the first round of RT-PCR on the TCR CDR3, the HTBI primer set was used together with the Qiagen OneStep RT-PCR kit. Most expanded thyroid clonotypes (frequency above 0.001) were also found in blood, which suggests that blood repertoires may mirror thyroid immune responses. In cross-validation, a model built on a 13 V-J signature told ophthalmopathy apart from stable hyperthyroidism with under 90% sensitivity and roughly 81% specificity, and in testing the same model reached 80%/75%. During validation, the model predicted progression to ophthalmopathy a median of approximately 7 months ahead of onset, with almost 71% sensitivity and almost 75% specificity. To identify distinguishing TCR V-J signatures, a discovery cohort of roughly 100 patients was used, comprising some 43 with Graves' ophthalmopathy and approximately 58 with stable Graves' hyperthyroidism. Prospective prediction of ophthalmopathy was tested in an independent validation cohort consisting of fewer than 20 hyperthyroidism patients and around 17 patients who later progressed to ophthalmopathy. The roughly 100 discovery patients were divided at random into training and test sets in a 7:3 ratio. In roughly six Graves' hyperthyroidism patients, the study also compared T-cell repertoires from thyroid tissue with T-cell repertoires from blood. After sampling, hyperthyroidism patients received methimazole starting at 30 mg daily, and ophthalmopathy patients received high-dose intravenous methylprednisolone. Libraries were constructed in a second round of multiplex PCR, after which size selection and purification were carried out. Sequencing of the libraries was done on an Illumina HiSeq2000 using paired-end 100 bp reads. SOAPnuke was used to process the raw data, removing reads that contained adapters or uncalled bases, had a mean Phred below 15, or lacked an exact match to the constant primer or identifier. COPE v1.2.5 was used to merge high-quality paired reads, and clonotypes were defined as unique nucleotide sequences. MiTCR v1.1 was used to align clonotypes to the IMGT TRBV, TRBD and TRBJ reference segments. Only V-J combinations with frequency above 0.0001, covering approximately 99% of repertoires, were analysed. The TCS score was defined as the ratio of F50 (clonal expansion) to E x V (chaos), calculated using BLOSUM62-based TCRdist between CDR3 peptides within each V-J. Welch's t-statistics and random forest reduced around 550 V-J features to 10 to 15, which were used in a naive Bayes classifier (R e1071). No statistical method was used to fix the sample size in advance, and group allocation was not hidden from the investigators. The paper reports TCR Vbeta CDR3 sequencing of fewer than 150 peripheral blood samples: approximately 43 ophthalmopathy, 70 to 85 hyperthyroidism and around 17 progressor patients.

Sequenced here: peripheral blood mononuclear cells (PBMCs), sampled at new diagnosis, from a patient treated with antithyroid drugs. The TCR originated in a woman in her 30s with Graves disease. Donor details come from another sample of the same person, matched by shared clones. The rearrangement joined TRBV6-1 to TRBJ1-2; too little of a D gene remains to name it. This receptor has the CDR3 CASSKLANYGYTF. In nucleotides, the sequence is TGTGCCAGCAGTAAACTTGCTAACTATGGCTACACCTTC.